A single sample gave rise to the 10 T cell receptor beta chains below, sequenced in a study of OX40 agonist ivuxolimab in advanced cancers. Clones were read by immunoSEQ multiplex PCR, and TCRdb kept only the in-frame ones, dropping some. The profile shows tens of thousands of clones, more than 75% of them singletons. The starting material was CD4+ or CD8+ T cells sorted from blood, obtained in a trial of the OX40 agonist ivuxolimab. Every receptor here comes from an adult with an advanced solid tumor such as melanoma, head and neck, liver or kidney cancer.

The count of this clone is one. The V and J genes are TRBV6-5 and TRBJ2-7; 10 positions match TRBD1. Germline assignment: CDR1 MNHEY and CDR2 SVGAGI. CDR3 length: 15 amino acids. V trimming: 2 bases; J trimming: 7 bases; junction bases outside the gene matches: 8. This CDR3 reads CASSYGDRGGEEQYF. The DNA of the CDR3 is TGTGCCAGCAGTTACGGGGACAGGGGAGGTGAAGAGCAGTACTTC.

This clone has more than one count but fewer than ten. The gene calls are TRBV20-1 and TRBJ2-5, with D uncertain. V lost 5 bases to trimming and J lost 9 bases, with 13 bases between them. Germline V gene lookup returns CDR1 DFQATT and CDR2 SNEGSKA (reference sequence). The CDR3 has 11 residues. CDR3 in amino acids: CSAGKEWAQYF. CDR3 coding DNA: TGCAGTGCTGGAAAGGAGTGGGCCCAGTACTTC.

The chain uses TRBV5-8 and TRBJ1-5, with unresolved D. Germline assignment: CDR1 SGHTS and CDR2 YDEGEE. The length of the CDR3 is 12 residues. V was shortened by 3 bases and J by 2 bases, with 3 bases between the two germline ends. Written as DNA, the CDR3 is TGTGCCAGCAGCTACCGCAATCAGCCCCAGCATTTT. This codes for CASSYRNQPQHF.

This chain joins TRBV5-1 and TRBJ2-3, with a possible D match to TRBD1 (6 bases). Trimming pared 0 bases from V and 2 bases from J, leaving 10 bases between. The CDR3 sequence is 15 residues long. Germline-derived CDR1 and CDR2 are SGHRS and YFSETQ. This chain's CDR3 is CASSLAQGPTDTQYF. The CDR3 DNA reads TGCGCCAGCAGCTTGGCACAGGGACCCACAGATACGCAGTATTTT.

CDR3 DNA: TGTGCCAGCTCGATACAAAGAGGCCGTGAAAAACTGTTTTTT. Its protein is CASSIQRGREKLFF. This chain uses TRBV18 with TRBJ1-4; D is unclear. V was trimmed by 6 bases and J by 7 bases, leaving 15 bases between them. Germline V CDR1 and CDR2: KGHSH, LQKENI. This CDR3 is 14 amino acids long.

This clone was seen just once. The chain employs TRBV28 and TRBJ2-7, with D uncertain. Germline values: CDR1 MDHEN, CDR2 SYDVKM. Trimming took off 7 bases at V and 2 bases at J, with 18 bases between the two ends. This CDR3 is 15 amino acids long. CDR3 residues: CASTTYGFGTYEQYF. The CDR3 coding sequence is TGTGCCAGCACCACTTACGGGTTCGGAACCTACGAGCAGTACTTC.

The chain has TRBV9 and TRBJ1-3, with D maybe TRBD1 (5 bases). The CDR3 runs 15 residues. V dropped 3 bases and J dropped 0 bases, with 10 bases sitting between them. The germline V gene has CDR1 SGDLS and CDR2 YYNGEE. The CDR3 region has the DNA TGTGCCAGCAGCGCCACAGGATACTCTGGAAACACCATATATTTT. Its translation is CASSATGYSGNTIYF.

This clone was seen a single time. J is TRBJ1-5 and V is TRBV19, with D possibly matching TRBD1 (5 bases). The germline V and J ends were trimmed by 7 bases and 7 bases, with 14 bases remaining between them. The CDR3 consists of 13 residues. Germline CDR1 and CDR2: LNHDA and SQIVND (reference sequence). CDR3 protein: CASTSRGEQPQHF. CDR3 in DNA: TGTGCCAGTACCTCCCGGGGCGAACAGCCCCAGCATTTT.

About this clone: The germline gene is not matched at one end of the junction; a read error may be the cause. This rearrangement joins TRBV5-4 to TRBJ2-7, with D maybe TRBD2 (6 bases). Per germline, CDR1 SGHNT and CDR2 YYREEE (reference sequence). The CDR3 is 13 residues long. The CDR3 bases are TGTGCCAGCAATCGGGGGAATACCTATGAGCAGTACTTC. It yields the protein CASNRGNTYEQYF.

This clone showed up just once. The rearrangement joins TRBV7-2 to TRBJ2-2, with 13 bases fitting TRBD2. V was clipped by 5 bases and J by 6 bases; unmatched bases: 3. Germline CDR1 reads SGHTA; CDR2 reads FQGNSA. The CDR3 consists of 15 residues. Here the CDR3 reads CASSRTSGSSGELFF. Here the CDR3 DNA reads TGTGCCAGCAGCAGGACTAGCGGGAGTTCCGGGGAGCTGTTTTTT.